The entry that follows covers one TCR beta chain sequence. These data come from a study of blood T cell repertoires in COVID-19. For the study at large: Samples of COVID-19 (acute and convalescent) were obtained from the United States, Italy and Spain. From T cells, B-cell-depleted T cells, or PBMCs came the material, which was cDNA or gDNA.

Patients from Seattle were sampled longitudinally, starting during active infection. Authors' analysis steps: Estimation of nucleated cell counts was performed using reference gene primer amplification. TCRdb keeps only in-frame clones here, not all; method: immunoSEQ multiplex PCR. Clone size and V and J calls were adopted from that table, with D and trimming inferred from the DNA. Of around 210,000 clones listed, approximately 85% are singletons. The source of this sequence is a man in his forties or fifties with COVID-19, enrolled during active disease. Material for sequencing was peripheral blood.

CDR3 in amino acids: CASSLNLAVGTDTQYF. The CDR3 DNA sequence: TGTGCCAGCAGTTTAAACCTAGCGGTGGGCACAGATACGCAGTATTTT. V gene TRBV28 combines with J gene TRBJ2-3; 7 nucleotides agree with TRBD2. This CDR3 comprises 16 residues. J lost 1 base, V lost 2 bases, and 6 bases had no gene match. CDR1 is MDHEN and CDR2 is SYDVKM in the germline V gene.